The T cell receptor (beta chain) under discussion was sequenced for a study of cytomegalovirus exposure and HLA in healthy donors. PCR employed 60 Vbeta and 13 Jbeta primers. Profiling relied on immunoSEQ multiplex PCR, and the TCRdb table lists in-frame clones only, not all of them. This sample has roughly 100,000 clones, with around 74% found just once. The sample holds a few counts of this clone. CDR3 length: 10 residues. Germline V gene sequence: CDR1 SGHNT, CDR2 YENEEA. The V gene lost 8 bases and the J gene lost 6 bases, with 6 bases spanning the gap. V is TRBV11-3 and J is TRBJ2-3, with D perhaps matching TRBD2 (6 bases). This receptor was obtained from a middle-aged man in good health and CMV-seronegative. Input material: PBMCs. The CDR3 here is CASGGDTQYF. The CDR3 DNA reads TGTGCCAGCGGAGGGGATACGCAGTATTTT.